Listed here are 25 T cell receptor beta chains from one sample, sequenced in a study of CD8+CD57+ T cells in acquired aplastic anemia. TCR beta VDJ and CDR3 were profiled, and genomic DNA was the template. TCRdb processed the reads anew with MiXCR; each CDR3 protein has one entry. Among about 290,000 distinct CDR3 sequences listed, 56% were seen once. Sequenced patients had shown CD8+CD57+ cell expansion by flow cytometry. The source material was sorted CD4+, CD8+, or CD8+CD57+ T cells (not recorded which) from PBMCs. The receptors stem from a human donor with aplastic anemia.

This clonotype has ten or more counts. The chain recombines TRBV24-1 with TRBJ2-2, with 9 bases aligning to TRBD2. The CDR3 totals 21 residues. V lost 7 bases and J lost 8; bases outside the gene matches: 28. In germline, CDR1 is KGHDR, CDR2 SFDVKD. CDR3 region: CATSRPPVGTSRSGIIGELFF. The CDR3 DNA follows: TGTGCCACCAGCAGACCCCCCGTCGGGACTAGCCGCTCCGGGATTATAGGGGAGCTGTTTTTT.

At least ten counts were recorded for this clonotype. The CDR3 here is CASRPTGSSYNEQFF. In nucleotides, the CDR3 is TGTGCCAGCAGGCCGACAGGGAGTAGCTACAATGAGCAGTTCTTC. V gene TRBV6-1 combines with J gene TRBJ2-1; 7 nucleotides line up with TRBD1. With V trimmed by 6 bases and J by 3 bases, 8 bases remained unmatched. CDR1 is MNHNS, CDR2 SASEGT, per germline. The CDR3 is 15 residues long.

The V call is TRBV7-9, the J call TRBJ2-5, with 12 bases that match TRBD2. The CDR3 runs to 16 residues. V gave up 5 bases and J gave up 4 bases; unmatched junction bases: 8. The germline V gene encodes CDR1 SEHNR and CDR2 FQNEAQ (reference sequence). CDR3 sequence (DNA): TGTGCCAGCAGCCCCCGGGCTAGCGGGGGGGCAGAGACCCAGTACTTC. This sequence encodes CASSPRASGGAETQYF.

The chain is built from TRBV27 and TRBJ2-7; 12 positions agree with TRBD2. The CDR3 is made up of 16 amino acids. In germline, CDR1 is MNHEY, CDR2 SMNVEV (reference sequence). V lost 3 bases, J lost 3 bases, and 6 bases stayed unmatched. The CDR3 protein is CASSFTGLAGFYEQYF. CDR3 DNA: TGTGCCAGCAGTTTCACGGGACTAGCGGGTTTCTACGAGCAGTACTTC.

This clonotype came up many times. The chain recombines TRBV6-1 with TRBJ1-2; D may be TRBD1 (6 bases). Germline loops: CDR1 MNHNS, CDR2 SASEGT. V shed 3 bases and J shed 6 bases, with 14 bases lying between them. CDR3 length: 14 residues. The CDR3 loop reads CASSEGQGRDGYTF. In nucleotides, the CDR3 is TGTGCCAGCAGTGAGGGGCAGGGGAGGGATGGCTACACCTTC.

The chain employs TRBV7-8 and TRBJ2-3; D perhaps matches TRBD1 (6 bases). Germline V gene data show CDR1 as SGHVS and CDR2 as FQNEAQ. CDR3 length equals 16 residues. V was pared by 11 bases and J by 1 base, with 22 bases between. CDR3 sequence: CALGGRDKTGTDTQYF. CDR3 bases: TGTGCCCTAGGGGGAAGGGACAAGACGGGCACAGATACGCAGTATTTT.

There are many counts of this clonotype. The chain employs TRBV5-8 and TRBJ1-2; a weak D match, TRBD1 (5 bases). Germline V gives CDR1 SGHTS, CDR2 YDEGEE. With 0 bases removed from V and 5 bases from J, the gap between germline ends came to 17 bases. CDR3 length equals 16 residues. CDR3 coding DNA: TGTGCCAGCAGCTTGGCCGGTGGCCCCGCAGGGTATGGCTACACCTTC. Encoded protein: CASSLAGGPAGYGYTF.

This clonotype was found a few times. One junction end does not reproduce the germline sequence, and a read error may be involved. The V and J genes are TRBV6-1 and TRBJ1-3; TRBD1 might be the D (5 bases). The germline CDR1 and CDR2 sequences are MNHNS and SASEGT. CDR3 length equals 15 residues. The CDR3 loop is CTSSGSGNYGNTIYF. As DNA, the CDR3 is TGTACCAGCAGTGGATCAGGGAATTATGGAAACACCATATATTTT.

As DNA, the CDR3 is TGTGCCAGCAGTGAACGGACTATCGCCCGAAATGAAAAACTGTTTTTT. Translating gives CASSERTIARNEKLFF. J is TRBJ1-4 and V is TRBV6-1; D is ambiguous. The V end lost 2 bases, the J end lost 5 bases, and 15 bases lay between the germline ends. This CDR3 is built from 16 residues. Germline V gene data show CDR1 as MNHNS and CDR2 as SASEGT.

The chain has TRBV15 and TRBJ1-4, with unresolved D. Trimming removed 6 bases at V and 3 bases at J, with 11 bases between. Germline-derived CDR1 and CDR2 are LNHNV and YYDKDF (reference sequence). This CDR3 is built from 14 residues. CDR3 amino acids: CATSLFGANEKLFF. CDR3 coding DNA: TGTGCCACCAGTTTGTTCGGGGCTAATGAAAAACTGTTTTTT. Looking up the rest from reference TRBV15 and TRBJ1-4 gives the full variable domain: DAMVIQNPRYQVTQFGKPVTLSCSQTLNHNVMYWYQQKSSQAPKLLFHYYDKDFNNEADTPDNFQSRRPNTSFCFLDIRSPGLGDTAMYLCATSLFGANEKLFFGSGTQLSVL.

V is TRBV18 and J is TRBJ2-6, with 8 bases lining up with TRBD1. The CDR3 totals 17 residues. The V segment lost 2 bases and the J segment 1 base; nucleotides outside the gene matches: 4. Germline CDR1 KGHSH, CDR2 LQKENI. CDR3 residues: CASSPTGGTSGANVLTF. As DNA, the CDR3 is TGTGCCAGCTCACCAACAGGGGGGACTTCTGGGGCCAACGTCCTGACTTTC.

CDR3 sequence (DNA): TGTGCCAGTAGCTCCCAAGAGGCTCAGCCCCAGCATTTT. It is translated as CASSSQEAQPQHF. The rearrangement uses TRBV19 and TRBJ1-5; D remains unclear. The CDR3 is 13 amino acids. V dropped 6 bases and J dropped 6 bases, with 12 bases sitting between them. CDR1 is LNHDA and CDR2 is SQIVND in the germline V gene (reference sequence).

In this sample, this clonotype turned up once. Its ends do not fully match the called genes, so a read error is possible. The CDR3 reads CASRDTGGGNQPQHF. CDR3 sequence (DNA): TGTGCCAGCAGAGATACAGGGGGCGGCAATCAGCCCCAGCATTTT. J is TRBJ1-5 and V is TRBV10-2, with 9 bases matching TRBD1. CDR3 size: 15 residues. Germline CDR1 is WSHSY and CDR2 is SAAADI.

The V gene is TRBV5-1, the J gene TRBJ2-5; TRBD1 agrees at 9 bases. Germline CDR1 SGHRS, CDR2 YFSETQ. The V segment lost 3 bases and the J segment 3 bases; nucleotides outside the gene matches: 3. There are 14 residues in the CDR3. DNA for the CDR3: TGCGCCAGCAGCTGGCGACAGGGGGAAGAGACCCAGTACTTC. Protein: CASSWRQGEETQYF.

CDR3 protein: CASSEWVGGAYEQYF. The CDR3 DNA reads as TGTGCCAGCAGTGAATGGGTAGGGGGCGCCTACGAGCAGTACTTC. The rearrangement joins TRBV2 to TRBJ2-7, with 7 bases identical to TRBD1. The germline CDR1 and CDR2 sequences are SNHLY and FYNNEI. This CDR3 has 15 residues. With V trimmed by 2 bases and J by 2 bases, 6 bases remained unmatched.

The CDR3 DNA follows: TGTGCCATAACGGGACTCCTGGGCGAGCAGTACTTC. Translated: CAITGLLGEQYF. The chain couples TRBV7-2 to TRBJ2-7; possibly TRBD2 for D (6 bases). Trimming shortened V by 10 bases and J by 6 bases, and 16 bases separated the two germline ends. Germline V gives CDR1 SGHTA, CDR2 FQGNSA. The CDR3 is made up of 12 amino acids.

In its sample, this clonotype was seen many times. The CDR3 spells CASSDGLAGGPNEQFF. CDR3 nucleotide sequence: TGTGCCAGCAGTGACGGACTAGCGGGGGGCCCTAATGAGCAGTTCTTC. The rearrangement joins TRBV6-5 to TRBJ2-1; 14 nucleotides line up with TRBD2. The CDR3 is made up of 16 amino acids. Unmatched junction bases numbered 7, after V lost 5 bases and J lost 7 bases. Germline CDR1 and CDR2: MNHEY and SVGAGI.

The chain employs TRBV20-1 and TRBJ2-1, with 10 bases that match TRBD1. In germline, CDR1 is DFQATT, CDR2 SNEGSKA (reference sequence). V shed 3 bases and J 1 base; nucleotides not matched to a gene: 6. The CDR3 loop spans 16 amino acids. In DNA form, the CDR3 reads TGCAGTGCTAGGGACAGGGGGATGACGTCCTACAATGAGCAGTTCTTC. This encodes CSARDRGMTSYNEQFF.

Regarding this clonotype: The conserved final phenylalanine or tryptophan is absent from the CDR3, which likely points to a read error. The chain joins TRBV5-1 to TRBJ2-3; possible D gene TRBD2, 5 bases. The germline V gene encodes CDR1 SGHRS and CDR2 YFSETQ. This CDR3 is 17 amino acids long. V was trimmed by 4 bases and J by 1 base, leaving 19 bases between them. CDR3 nucleotides: TGCGCCAGCAGCCCCGGGGTGGGAGCTGGGGGCACAGATACGCAGTATCTT. Protein sequence: CASSPGVGAGGTDTQYL.

V usage is TRBV5-4 and J usage is TRBJ2-7; D gene unclear. Looked up from germline, CDR1 is SGHNT and CDR2 is YYREEE (reference sequence). V was pared by 2 bases and J by 3 bases, with 9 bases between. The CDR3 consists of 13 residues. CDR3 sequence: CASSFGSYYEQYF. CDR3 DNA sequence: TGTGCCAGCAGCTTCGGTAGCTACTACGAGCAGTACTTC.

The rearrangement links TRBV5-1 to TRBJ1-5; possible D gene TRBD1, 6 bases. Germline-derived CDR1 and CDR2 are SGHRS and YFSETQ. The ends were cut back, 5 bases at V and 10 bases at J, with 22 bases in the middle. The CDR3 spans 15 residues. This chain's CDR3 is CASSVGGRVGSPQHF. For the CDR3, the DNA is TGCGCCAGCAGTGTCGGGGGGCGAGTAGGTTCACCCCAGCATTTT.

The chain has TRBV9 and TRBJ2-7; TRBD1 agrees at 11 bases. This CDR3 has 15 amino acids. Germline loops: CDR1 SGDLS, CDR2 YYNGEE. The V segment lost 4 bases and the J segment 2 bases; nucleotides outside the gene matches: 5. CDR3 sequence (DNA): TGTGCCAGCAGCTTGGGGACAGGGGGAACCTACGAGCAGTACTTC. Translation gives CASSLGTGGTYEQYF.

This clonotype was seen ten or more times. V usage is TRBV7-9 and J usage is TRBJ2-7; TRBD1 matches 7 bases. V was pared by 4 bases and J by 1 base, with 7 bases of the junction left unmatched. Germline values: CDR1 SEHNR, CDR2 FQNEAQ (reference sequence). This CDR3 contains 15 residues. The CDR3: CASSSRTGASYEQYF. CDR3 DNA: TGTGCCAGCAGCTCTAGGACAGGAGCATCCTACGAGCAGTACTTC. Full variable domain (rest looked up from reference TRBV7-9 and TRBJ2-7): DTGVSQNPRHKITKRGQNVTFRCDPISEHNRLYWYRQTLGQGPEFLTYFQNEAQLEKSRLLSDRFSAERPKGSFSTLEIQRTEQGDSAMYLCASSSRTGASYEQYFGPGTRLTVT.

The chain has TRBV20-1 and TRBJ2-5, with D unresolved. The germline CDR1 and CDR2 sequences are DFQATT and SNEGSKA (reference sequence). V lost 0 bases and J lost 5, with 16 bases in between. This CDR3 has 15 amino acids. CDR3 DNA: TGCAGTGCTAGAGAGCACCGAAGACTGGCGGAGACCCAGTACTTC. Translating gives CSAREHRRLAETQYF.

This clonotype has only one observation. CDR3 sequence (DNA): TGTGCCAGCAGTGTGGGCGGACGCACAGAAGCTTTCTTT. This translates into CASSVGGRTEAFF. The chain has TRBV6-1 and TRBJ1-1; D is ambiguous. V was trimmed by 4 bases and J by 8 bases, leaving 14 bases between them. Germline CDR1 is MNHNS and CDR2 is SASEGT. This CDR3 is 13 amino acids long.